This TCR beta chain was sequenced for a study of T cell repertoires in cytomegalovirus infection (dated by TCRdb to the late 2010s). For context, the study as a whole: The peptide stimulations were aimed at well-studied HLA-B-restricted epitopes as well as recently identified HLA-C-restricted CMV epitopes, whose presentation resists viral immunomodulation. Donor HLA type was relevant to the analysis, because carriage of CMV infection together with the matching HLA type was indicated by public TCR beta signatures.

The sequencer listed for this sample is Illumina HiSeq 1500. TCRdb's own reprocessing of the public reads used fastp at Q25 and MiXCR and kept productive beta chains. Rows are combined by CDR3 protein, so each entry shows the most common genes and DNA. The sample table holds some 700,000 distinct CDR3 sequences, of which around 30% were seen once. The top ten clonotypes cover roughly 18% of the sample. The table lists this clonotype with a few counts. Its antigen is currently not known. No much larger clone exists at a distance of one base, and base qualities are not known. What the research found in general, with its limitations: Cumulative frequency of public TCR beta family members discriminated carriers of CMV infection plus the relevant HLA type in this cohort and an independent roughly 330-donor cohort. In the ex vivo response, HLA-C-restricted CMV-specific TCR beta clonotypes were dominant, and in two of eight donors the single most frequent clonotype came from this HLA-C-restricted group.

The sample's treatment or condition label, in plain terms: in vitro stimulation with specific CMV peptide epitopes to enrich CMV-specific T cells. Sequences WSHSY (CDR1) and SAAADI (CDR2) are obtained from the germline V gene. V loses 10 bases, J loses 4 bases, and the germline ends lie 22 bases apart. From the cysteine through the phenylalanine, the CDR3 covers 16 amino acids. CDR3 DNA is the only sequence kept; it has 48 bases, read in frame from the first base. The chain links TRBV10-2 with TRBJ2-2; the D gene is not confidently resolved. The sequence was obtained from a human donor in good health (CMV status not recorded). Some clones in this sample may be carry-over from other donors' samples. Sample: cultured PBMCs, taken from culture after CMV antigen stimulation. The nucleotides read TGCGCCACCCTCCCCCAGGACGGACGTGGCACCGGGGAGCTGTTTTTT. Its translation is CATLPQDGRGTGELFF.